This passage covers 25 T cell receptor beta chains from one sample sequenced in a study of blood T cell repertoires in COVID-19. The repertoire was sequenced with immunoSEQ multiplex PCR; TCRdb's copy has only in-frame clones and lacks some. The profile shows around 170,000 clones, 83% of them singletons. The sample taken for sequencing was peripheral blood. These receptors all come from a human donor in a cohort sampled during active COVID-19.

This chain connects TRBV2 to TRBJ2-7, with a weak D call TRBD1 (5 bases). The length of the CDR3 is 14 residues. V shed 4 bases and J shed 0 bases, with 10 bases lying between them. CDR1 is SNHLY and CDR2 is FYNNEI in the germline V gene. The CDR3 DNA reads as TGTGCCAGCAGTGGGCTCAGGGCCTCCTACGAGCAGTACTTC. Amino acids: CASSGLRASYEQYF.

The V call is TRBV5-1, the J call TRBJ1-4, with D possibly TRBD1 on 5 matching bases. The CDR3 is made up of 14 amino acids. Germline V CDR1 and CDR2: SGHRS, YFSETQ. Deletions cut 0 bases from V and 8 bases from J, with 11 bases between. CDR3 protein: CASSLDPGREKLFF. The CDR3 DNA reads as TGCGCCAGCAGCTTGGACCCAGGGCGGGAAAAACTGTTTTTT.

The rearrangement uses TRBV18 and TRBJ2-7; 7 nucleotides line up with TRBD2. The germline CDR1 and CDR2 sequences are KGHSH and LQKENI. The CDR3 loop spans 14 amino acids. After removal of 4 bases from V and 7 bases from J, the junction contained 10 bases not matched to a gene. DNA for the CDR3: TGTGCCAGCTCACAGTCCGGGACTACCTTGGAGCAGTACTTC. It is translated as CASSQSGTTLEQYF. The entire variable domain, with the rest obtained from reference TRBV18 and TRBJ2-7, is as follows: NAGVMQNPRHLVRRRGQEARLRCSPMKGHSHVYWYRQLPEEGLKFMVYLQKENIIDESGMPKERFSAEFPKEGPSILRIQQVVRGDSAAYFCASSQSGTTLEQYFGPGTRLTVT.

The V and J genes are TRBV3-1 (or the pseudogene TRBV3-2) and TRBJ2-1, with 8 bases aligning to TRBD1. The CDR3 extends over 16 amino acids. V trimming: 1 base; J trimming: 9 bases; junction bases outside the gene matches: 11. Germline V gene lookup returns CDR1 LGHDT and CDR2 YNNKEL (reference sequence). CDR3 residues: CASSQGGGTGLGEQFF. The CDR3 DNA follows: TGTGCCAGCAGCCAAGGTGGCGGGACAGGCTTAGGTGAGCAGTTCTTC.

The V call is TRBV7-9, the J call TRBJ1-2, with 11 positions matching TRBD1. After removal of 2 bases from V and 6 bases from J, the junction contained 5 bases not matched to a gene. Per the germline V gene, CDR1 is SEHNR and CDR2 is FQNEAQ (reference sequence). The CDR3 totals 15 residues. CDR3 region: CASSLWTGGEDGYTF. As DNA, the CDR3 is TGTGCCAGCAGCTTATGGACAGGGGGCGAGGATGGCTACACCTTC.

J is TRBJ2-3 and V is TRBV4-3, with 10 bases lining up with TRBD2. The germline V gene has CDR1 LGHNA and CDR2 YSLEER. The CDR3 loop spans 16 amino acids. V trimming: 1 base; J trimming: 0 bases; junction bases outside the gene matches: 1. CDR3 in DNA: TGCGCCAGCAGCCAAGCGGGACTAGCGAGCACAGATACGCAGTATTTT. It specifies CASSQAGLASTDTQYF.

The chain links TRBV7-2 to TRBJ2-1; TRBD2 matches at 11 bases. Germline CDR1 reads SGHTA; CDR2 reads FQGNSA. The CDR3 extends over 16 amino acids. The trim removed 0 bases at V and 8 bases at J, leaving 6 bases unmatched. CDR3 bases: TGTGCCAGCAGCTTAGCTTCTAGCGGGAGGTATCATGAGCAGTTCTTC. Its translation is CASSLASSGRYHEQFF. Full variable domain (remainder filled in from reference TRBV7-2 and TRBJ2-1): GAGVSQSPSNKVTEKGKDVELRCDPISGHTALYWYRQSLGQGLEFLIYFQGNSAPDKSGLPSDRFSAERTGGSVSTLTIQRTQQEDSAVYLCASSLASSGRYHEQFFGPGTRLTVL.

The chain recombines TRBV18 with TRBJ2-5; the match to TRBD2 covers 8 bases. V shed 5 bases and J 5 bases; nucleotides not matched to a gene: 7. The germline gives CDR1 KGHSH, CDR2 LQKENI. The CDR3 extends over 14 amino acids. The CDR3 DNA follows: TGTGCCAGCTCATCGGGACTAGGCGGGGAGACCCAGTACTTC. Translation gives CASSSGLGGETQYF. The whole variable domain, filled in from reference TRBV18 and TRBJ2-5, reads NAGVMQNPRHLVRRRGQEARLRCSPMKGHSHVYWYRQLPEEGLKFMVYLQKENIIDESGMPKERFSAEFPKEGPSILRIQQVVRGDSAAYFCASSSGLGGETQYFGPGTRLLVL.

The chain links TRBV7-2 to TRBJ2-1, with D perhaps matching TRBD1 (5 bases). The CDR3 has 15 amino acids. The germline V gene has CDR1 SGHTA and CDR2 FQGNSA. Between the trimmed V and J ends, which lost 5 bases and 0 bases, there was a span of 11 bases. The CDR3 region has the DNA TGTGCCAGCAGCACCCAGGGTAGCTCCTACAATGAGCAGTTCTTC. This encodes CASSTQGSSYNEQFF.

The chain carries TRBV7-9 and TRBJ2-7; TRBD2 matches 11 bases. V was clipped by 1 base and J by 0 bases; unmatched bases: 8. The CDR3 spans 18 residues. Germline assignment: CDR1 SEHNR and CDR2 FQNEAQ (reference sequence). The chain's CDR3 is CASSLGLLAGGSSYEQYF. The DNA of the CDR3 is TGTGCCAGCAGCTTAGGGCTTCTAGCGGGGGGCAGCTCCTACGAGCAGTACTTC.

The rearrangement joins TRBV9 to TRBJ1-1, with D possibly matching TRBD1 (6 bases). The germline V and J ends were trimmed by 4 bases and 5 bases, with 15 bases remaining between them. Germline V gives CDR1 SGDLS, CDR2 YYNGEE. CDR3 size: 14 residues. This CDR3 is CASSQGRGGTEAFF. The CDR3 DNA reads TGTGCCAGCAGCCAGGGGAGGGGCGGTACTGAAGCTTTCTTT.

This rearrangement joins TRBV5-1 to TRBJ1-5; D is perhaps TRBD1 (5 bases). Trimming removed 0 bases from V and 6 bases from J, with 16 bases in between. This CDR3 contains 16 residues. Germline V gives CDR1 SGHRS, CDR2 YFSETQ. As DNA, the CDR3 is TGCGCCAGCAGCTTGGGGAGCCCTCCGGGGGGTCAGCCCCAGCATTTT. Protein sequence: CASSLGSPPGGQPQHF.

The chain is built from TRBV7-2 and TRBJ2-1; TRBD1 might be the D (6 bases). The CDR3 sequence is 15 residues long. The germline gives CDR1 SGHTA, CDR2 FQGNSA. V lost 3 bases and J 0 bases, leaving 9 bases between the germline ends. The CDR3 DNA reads TGTGCCAGCAGCTTCAGGGGTACCTCCTACAATGAGCAGTTCTTC. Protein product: CASSFRGTSYNEQFF.

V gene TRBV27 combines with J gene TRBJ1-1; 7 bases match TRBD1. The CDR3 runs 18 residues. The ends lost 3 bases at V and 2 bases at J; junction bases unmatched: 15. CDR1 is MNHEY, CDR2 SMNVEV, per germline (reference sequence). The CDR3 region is CASSFGRRGRSGNTEAFF. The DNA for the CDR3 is TGTGCCAGCAGTTTTGGGAGGAGGGGGCGGTCGGGAAACACTGAAGCTTTCTTT.

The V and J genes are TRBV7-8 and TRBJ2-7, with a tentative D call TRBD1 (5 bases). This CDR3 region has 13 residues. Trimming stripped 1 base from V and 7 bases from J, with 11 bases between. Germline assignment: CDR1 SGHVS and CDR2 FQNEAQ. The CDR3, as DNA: TGTGCCAGCAGCTTAGGGGTCCCAGGGGAGCAGTACTTC. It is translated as CASSLGVPGEQYF.

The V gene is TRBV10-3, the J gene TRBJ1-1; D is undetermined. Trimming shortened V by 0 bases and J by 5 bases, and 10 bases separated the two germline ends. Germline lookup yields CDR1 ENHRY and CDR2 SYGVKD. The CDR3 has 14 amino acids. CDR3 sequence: CAISESLRGTEAFF. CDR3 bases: TGTGCCATCAGTGAGTCTCTTAGAGGGACTGAAGCTTTCTTT.

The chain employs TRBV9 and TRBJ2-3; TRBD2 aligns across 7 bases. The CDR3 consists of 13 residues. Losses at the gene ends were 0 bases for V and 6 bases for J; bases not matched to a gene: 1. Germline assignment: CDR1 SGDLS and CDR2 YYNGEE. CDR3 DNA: TGTGCCAGCAGCGTAGTCGGGAGGGATACGCAGTATTTT. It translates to CASSVVGRDTQYF.

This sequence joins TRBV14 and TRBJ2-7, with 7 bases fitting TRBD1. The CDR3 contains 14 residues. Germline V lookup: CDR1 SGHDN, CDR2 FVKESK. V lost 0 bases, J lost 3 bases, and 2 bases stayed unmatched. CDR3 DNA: TGTGCCAGCAGCCAAGATGGGACAGACTACGAGCAGTACTTC. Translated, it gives CASSQDGTDYEQYF.

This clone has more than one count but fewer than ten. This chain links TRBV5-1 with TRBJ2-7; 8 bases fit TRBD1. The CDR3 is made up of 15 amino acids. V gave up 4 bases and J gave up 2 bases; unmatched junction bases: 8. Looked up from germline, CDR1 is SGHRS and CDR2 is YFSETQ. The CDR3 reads CASSLRQGLTYEQYF. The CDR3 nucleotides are TGCGCCAGCAGCCTCCGACAGGGGCTAACCTACGAGCAGTACTTC.

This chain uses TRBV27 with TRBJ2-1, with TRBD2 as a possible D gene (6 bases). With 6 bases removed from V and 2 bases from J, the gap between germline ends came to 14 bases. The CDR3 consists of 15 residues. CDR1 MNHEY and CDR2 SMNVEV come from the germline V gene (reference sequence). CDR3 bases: TGTGCCAGCAGGGGGACTCCTGGCCCCTACAATGAGCAGTTCTTC. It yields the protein CASRGTPGPYNEQFF.

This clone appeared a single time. The DNA for the CDR3 is TGTGCCAGCAGCCTTCGGACAGGGGTAGCCTACGAGCAGTACTTC. The encoded protein is CASSLRTGVAYEQYF. The chain uses TRBV3-1 (or the pseudogene TRBV3-2) and TRBJ2-7; TRBD1 aligns across 9 bases. This CDR3 is built from 15 residues. Germline CDR1 LGHDT, CDR2 YNNKEL (reference sequence). The ends lost 4 bases at V and 2 bases at J; junction bases unmatched: 6.

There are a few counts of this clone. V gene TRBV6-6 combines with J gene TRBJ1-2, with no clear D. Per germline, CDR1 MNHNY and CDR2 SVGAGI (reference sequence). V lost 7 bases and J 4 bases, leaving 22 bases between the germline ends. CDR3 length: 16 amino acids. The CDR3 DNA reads TGTGCCAGCATTCAACGACAAGTTGGATACTTCTATGGCTACACCTTC. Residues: CASIQRQVGYFYGYTF.

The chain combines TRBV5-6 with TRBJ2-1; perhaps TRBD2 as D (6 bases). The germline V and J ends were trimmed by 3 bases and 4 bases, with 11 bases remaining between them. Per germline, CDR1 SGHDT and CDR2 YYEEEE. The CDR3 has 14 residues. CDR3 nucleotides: TGTGCCAGCAGCTCGGTCCGGGAGTACAATGAGCAGTTCTTC. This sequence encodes CASSSVREYNEQFF. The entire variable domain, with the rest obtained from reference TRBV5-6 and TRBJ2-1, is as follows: DAGVTQSPTHLIKTRGQQVTLRCSPKSGHDTVSWYQQALGQGPQFIFQYYEEEERQRGNFPDRFSGHQFPNYSSELNVNALLLGDSALYLCASSSVREYNEQFFGPGTRLTVL.

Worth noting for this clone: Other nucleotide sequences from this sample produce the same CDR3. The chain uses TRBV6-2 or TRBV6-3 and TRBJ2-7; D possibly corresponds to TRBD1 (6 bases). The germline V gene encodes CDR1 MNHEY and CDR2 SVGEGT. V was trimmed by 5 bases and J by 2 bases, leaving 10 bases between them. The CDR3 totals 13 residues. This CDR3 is CASSHGQTYEQYF. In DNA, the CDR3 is TGTGCCAGCAGTCACGGACAGACCTACGAGCAGTACTTC.

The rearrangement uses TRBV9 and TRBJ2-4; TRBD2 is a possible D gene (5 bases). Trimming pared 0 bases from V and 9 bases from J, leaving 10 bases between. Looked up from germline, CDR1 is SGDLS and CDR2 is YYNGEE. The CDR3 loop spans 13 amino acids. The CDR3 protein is CASSVDEGGIQYF. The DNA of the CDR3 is TGTGCCAGCAGCGTAGACGAGGGCGGCATTCAGTACTTC.